The 26 T cell receptor beta chains presented below share a single source sample, sequenced in a study of blood T cells in healthy people across ages. A second PCR, run for 7 to 11 cycles, used a sample-barcoded 5' primer plus a J-beta primer mix. TCRdb reprocessed the 5' RACE reads with MiXCR, giving one entry per CDR3 protein. The sample gives more than 900,000 distinct CDR3 sequences, under 30% of which show up once; less than 0.75% is in the top ten. This sample was shared with a second study, whose subject was T cells of mothers and their children.

Sequenced: blood. The receptors come from a girl aged 2 to 10 in good health.

This clonotype was counted a single time. The chain links TRBV7-2 to TRBJ2-5, with no clear D. CDR3 length equals 12 residues. Trimming removed 3 bases from V and 11 bases from J, with 13 bases in between. CDR1 and CDR2 (germline): SGHTA, FQGNSA. The CDR3 bases are TGTGCCAGCAGCTTTGATTCAGACGTGCAGTACTTC. The encoded protein is CASSFDSDVQYF.

This clonotype was observed a handful of times. This chain uses TRBV20-1 with TRBJ2-1; D unresolved. The CDR3 contains 12 residues. Per the germline V gene, CDR1 is DFQATT and CDR2 is SNEGSKA (reference sequence). V was trimmed by 7 bases and J by 6 bases, leaving 13 bases between them. The CDR3 reads CSVTNFINEQFF. CDR3 DNA sequence: TGCAGTGTAACTAATTTTATCAATGAGCAGTTCTTC.

This chain uses TRBV25-1 with TRBJ2-3; unclear D gene. The CDR3 is 13 amino acids. The germline V gene has CDR1 MGHDK and CDR2 SYGVNS. V was cut by 1 base and J by 6 bases, with 8 bases left in between. The CDR3 DNA sequence: TGTGCCAGCAGTGAATGGTTGGGTGATACGCAGTATTTT. Translating gives CASSEWLGDTQYF.

This clonotype was observed a few times. V gene TRBV6-5 combines with J gene TRBJ2-7; tentative D call: TRBD1 (6 bases). The CDR3 extends over 13 amino acids. Trimming stripped 6 bases from V and 5 bases from J, with 14 bases between. Germline CDR1 reads MNHEY; CDR2 reads SVGAGI. The CDR3 protein is CASSSLGHNEQYF. As DNA, the CDR3 is TGTGCCAGCAGCTCCCTGGGACATAACGAGCAGTACTTC.

This clonotype occurred a few times. The chain combines TRBV11-2 with TRBJ2-5; D is unclear. CDR3 size: 15 residues. V lost 2 bases to trimming and J lost 5 bases, with 15 bases between them. Germline CDR1 reads SGHAT; CDR2 reads FQNNGV. The CDR3 here is CASSLPYSGRETQYF. CDR3 DNA: TGTGCCAGCAGCTTACCATACTCCGGCCGGGAGACCCAGTACTTC.

This clonotype was counted a few times. The chain is built from TRBV10-3 and TRBJ2-7; D unresolved. Germline CDR1 ENHRY, CDR2 SYGVKD. The germline V and J ends were trimmed by 3 bases and 2 bases, with 5 bases remaining between them. The CDR3 consists of 12 residues. The CDR3 DNA is TGTGCCATCAGTGAAGAAGCCTACGAGCAGTACTTC. Protein: CAISEEAYEQYF.

The V and J genes are TRBV29-1 and TRBJ2-4, with D perhaps TRBD1 (6 bases). Germline V gene sequence: CDR1 SQVTM, CDR2 ANQGSEA. Deletions cut 7 bases from V and 3 bases from J, with 16 bases between. This CDR3 comprises 14 residues. In nucleotides, the CDR3 is TGCAGCGCACTCCACCGGGACAACAAAAACATTCAGTACTTC. Its protein is CSALHRDNKNIQYF.

V usage is TRBV9 and J usage is TRBJ2-3; D might be TRBD2 (5 bases). V was trimmed by 5 bases and J by 5 bases, leaving 18 bases between them. Germline V CDR1 and CDR2: SGDLS, YYNGEE. The CDR3 totals 15 residues. The CDR3 loop is CASSPDRGLVDTQYF. The CDR3 nucleotides read TGTGCCAGCAGTCCTGACCGAGGGTTGGTAGATACGCAGTATTTT. Variable domain in full (rest from reference TRBV9 and TRBJ2-3): DSGVTQTPKHLITATGQRVTLRCSPRSGDLSVYWYQQSLDQGLQFLIQYYNGEERAKGNILERFSAQQFPDLHSELNLSSLELGDSALYFCASSPDRGLVDTQYFGPGTRLTVL.

This clonotype was seen only a few times. The J gene is TRBJ2-3, the V gene TRBV9, with 9 positions matching TRBD2. This CDR3 has 17 residues. Germline V gene data show CDR1 as SGDLS and CDR2 as YYNGEE. V lost 0 bases to trimming and J lost 1 base; unmatched junction nucleotides: 6. CDR3 protein: CASSVGPSGTGTDTQYF. The CDR3 DNA follows: TGTGCCAGCAGCGTAGGCCCTAGCGGGACCGGCACAGATACGCAGTATTTT.

CDR3 sequence (DNA): TGCAGCGTTGAGGTTACTACAGGGGTACAGTACTTC. Protein product: CSVEVTTGVQYF. The V call is TRBV29-1, the J call TRBJ2-5, with 7 nucleotides matching TRBD1. CDR3 length: 12 amino acids. CDR1 and CDR2 from the germline V gene are SQVTM and ANQGSEA. V shed 3 bases and J 11 bases; nucleotides not matched to a gene: 9.

This clonotype was counted between two and nine times. V is TRBV9 and J is TRBJ2-3; D is tentatively TRBD1 or TRBD2 (5 bases each). The CDR3 is 15 amino acids. V lost 0 bases and J lost 2, with 10 bases in between. Looked up from germline, CDR1 is SGDLS and CDR2 is YYNGEE. The CDR3 sequence is CASSVDEGITDTQYF. The DNA for the CDR3 is TGTGCCAGCAGCGTAGATGAGGGGATCACAGATACGCAGTATTTT.

This rearrangement joins TRBV19 to TRBJ2-5; a possible D gene is TRBD2 (5 bases). The J call is doubtful: the DNA matches TRBJ2-7 better. Germline-derived CDR1 and CDR2 are LNHDA and SQIVND (reference sequence). The CDR3 contains 15 residues. The CDR3 DNA reads TGTGCCAGTAGTCCCCTACTGTCCGGGGACTACGAGCAGTACTTC. This encodes CASSPLLSGDYEQYF.

The rearrangement uses TRBV7-2 and TRBJ2-5; D might be TRBD2 (5 bases). With 2 bases removed from V and 13 bases from J, the gap between germline ends came to 14 bases. This CDR3 has 12 amino acids. Germline V CDR1 and CDR2: SGHTA, FQGNSA. The CDR3 bases are TGTGCCAGCAGCTTAATTCCGGGAACCTTGTACTTC. Translating gives CASSLIPGTLYF.

The V gene is TRBV6-2 or TRBV6-3, the J gene TRBJ2-5, with D possibly TRBD2 on 6 matching bases. V dropped 7 bases and J dropped 2 bases, with 14 bases sitting between them. The CDR3 has 14 amino acids. Germline assignment: CDR1 MNHEY and CDR2 SVGEGT. DNA for the CDR3: TGTGCCAGCATTTCGACTAGAGGGCAAGAGACCCAGTACTTC. The encoded protein is CASISTRGQETQYF.

V gene TRBV20-1 combines with J gene TRBJ2-1, with TRBD2 as a possible D gene (5 bases). The V end lost 1 base, the J end lost 6 bases, and 7 bases lay between the germline ends. The CDR3 is 12 amino acids. CDR1 and CDR2 (germline): DFQATT, SNEGSKA (reference sequence). DNA for the CDR3: TGCAGTGCTAGAGGGACTTTCAATGAGCAGTTCTTC. Amino acids: CSARGTFNEQFF.

The table lists this clonotype with a few counts. The chain combines TRBV3-1 with TRBJ1-2; D possibly corresponds to TRBD1 (5 bases). Germline V gene data show CDR1 as LGHDT and CDR2 as YNNKEL (reference sequence). Trimming left V 0 bases short and J 6 bases short, with 14 bases between. The CDR3 consists of 15 residues. The CDR3, as DNA: TGTGCCAGCAGCCAAGATCATACGAGGGGACATGGCTACACCTTC. It translates to CASSQDHTRGHGYTF.

This clonotype has a single count. The V call is TRBV12-3 or TRBV12-4, the J call TRBJ1-2; possibly TRBD1 for D (5 bases). This CDR3 comprises 13 residues. Trimming took off 7 bases at V and 3 bases at J, with 12 bases between the two ends. The CDR3: CASTLLGHYGYTF. The DNA of the CDR3 is TGTGCCAGCACACTCCTGGGACACTATGGCTACACCTTC.

The chain combines TRBV5-1 with TRBJ1-4, with D perhaps TRBD1 (5 bases). The ends were cut back, 4 bases at V and 6 bases at J, with 13 bases in the middle. Looked up from germline, CDR1 is SGHRS and CDR2 is YFSETQ. The CDR3 spans 14 residues. The DNA of the CDR3 is TGCGCCAGCAGCCGATGGGGGGATGATGAAAAACTGTTTTTT. It translates to CASSRWGDDEKLFF. The full variable domain, rest sourced from reference TRBV5-1 and TRBJ1-4, is KAGVTQTPRYLIKTRGQQVTLSCSPISGHRSVSWYQQTPGQGLQFLFEYFSETQRNKGNFPGRFSGRQFSNSRSEMNVSTLELGDSALYLCASSRWGDDEKLFFGSGTQLSVL.

This clonotype was seen ten or more times. J is TRBJ1-4 and V is TRBV7-9; no clear D gene. V gave up 6 bases and J gave up 4 bases, with 12 bases separating them. Germline V gene data show CDR1 as SEHNR and CDR2 as FQNEAQ (reference sequence). The CDR3 runs to 14 residues. CDR3 sequence: CASSPTLRNEKLFF. CDR3 DNA: TGTGCCAGCAGTCCAACGTTGCGTAATGAAAAACTGTTTTTT.

This clonotype was counted only a few times. The V call is TRBV7-2, the J call TRBJ2-7; no definite D call. The CDR3 runs to 12 residues. The V and J ends lost 3 bases and 7 bases respectively, with 10 bases between them. Germline loops: CDR1 SGHTA, CDR2 FQGNSA. The chain's CDR3 is CASSLAMGEQYF. The CDR3 nucleotides read TGTGCCAGCAGCTTGGCTATGGGGGAGCAGTACTTC.

This clonotype was found a few times. The V and J genes are TRBV19 and TRBJ1-1; no definite D call. V lost 4 bases and J lost 1, with 7 bases in between. The CDR3 runs 13 residues. Germline values: CDR1 LNHDA, CDR2 SQIVND (reference sequence). CDR3 residues: CASSSRANTEAFF. The DNA for the CDR3 is TGTGCCAGTAGTAGCCGGGCGAACACTGAAGCTTTCTTT.

CDR3 sequence reads: CASSRPGGDEQFF. DNA of the CDR3: TGTGCCAGCAGTCGCCCCGGCGGAGATGAGCAGTTCTTC. V is TRBV12-3 or TRBV12-4 and J is TRBJ2-1; D not resolved. The CDR3 is 13 amino acids. V lost 5 bases and J 8 bases, leaving 13 bases between the germline ends.

This clonotype was observed once. The chain links TRBV7-8 to TRBJ1-3, with D possibly TRBD1 on 6 matching bases. The CDR3 is 17 residues long. With 5 bases removed from V and 2 bases from J, the gap between germline ends came to 19 bases. Germline V lookup: CDR1 SGHVS, CDR2 FQNEAQ. CDR3 sequence reads: CASSPPPRTATGNTIYF. For the CDR3, the DNA is TGTGCCAGCAGCCCGCCTCCCCGGACAGCTACTGGAAACACCATATATTTT.

The chain carries TRBV7-2 and TRBJ1-1; a possible D gene is TRBD1 (5 bases). The CDR3 sequence is 16 residues long. Trimming removed 3 bases at V and 1 base at J, with 15 bases between. Per germline, CDR1 SGHTA and CDR2 FQGNSA. CDR3 sequence (DNA): TGTGCCAGCAGCTTGAATGACAGAATTCCGAACACTGAAGCTTTCTTT. This gives the protein CASSLNDRIPNTEAFF.

V gene TRBV29-1 combines with J gene TRBJ2-5; TRBD2 aligns across 8 bases. CDR1 SQVTM and CDR2 ANQGSEA come from the germline V gene. The junction had 5 bases not matched to a gene; V was cut back by 3 bases and J by 5 bases. The CDR3 is 13 amino acids. For the CDR3, the DNA is TGCAGCGTTGAGGGTAGACTAGCGGAGACCCAGTACTTC. This gives the protein CSVEGRLAETQYF. Full variable domain (remainder filled in from reference TRBV29-1 and TRBJ2-5): SAVISQKPSRDICQRGTSLTIQCQVDSQVTMMFWYRQQPGQSLTLIATANQGSEATYESGFVIDKFPISRPNLTFSTLTVSNMSPEDSSIYLCSVEGRLAETQYFGPGTRLLVL.

The genes are TRBV5-1 and TRBJ2-1; D perhaps matches TRBD1 (6 bases). The CDR3 covers 16 residues. With 4 bases removed from V and 0 bases from J, the gap between germline ends came to 14 bases. Germline CDR1 SGHRS, CDR2 YFSETQ. The CDR3 loop is CASSPLQDSSYNEQFF. Written as DNA, the CDR3 is TGCGCCAGCAGCCCCTTACAGGACAGCTCCTACAATGAGCAGTTCTTC. Full variable domain (missing parts from reference TRBV5-1 and TRBJ2-1): KAGVTQTPRYLIKTRGQQVTLSCSPISGHRSVSWYQQTPGQGLQFLFEYFSETQRNKGNFPGRFSGRQFSNSRSEMNVSTLELGDSALYLCASSPLQDSSYNEQFFGPGTRLTVL.